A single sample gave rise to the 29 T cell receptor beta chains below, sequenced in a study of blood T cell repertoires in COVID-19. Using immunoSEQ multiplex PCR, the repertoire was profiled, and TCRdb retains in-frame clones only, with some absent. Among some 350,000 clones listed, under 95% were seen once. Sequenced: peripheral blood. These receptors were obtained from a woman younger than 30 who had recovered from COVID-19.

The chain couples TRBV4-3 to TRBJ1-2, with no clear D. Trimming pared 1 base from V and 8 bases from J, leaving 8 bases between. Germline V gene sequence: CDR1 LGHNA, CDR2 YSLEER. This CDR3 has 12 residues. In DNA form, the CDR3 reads TGCGCCAGCAGCCAAGGGGCTACGGGCTACACCTTC. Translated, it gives CASSQGATGYTF.

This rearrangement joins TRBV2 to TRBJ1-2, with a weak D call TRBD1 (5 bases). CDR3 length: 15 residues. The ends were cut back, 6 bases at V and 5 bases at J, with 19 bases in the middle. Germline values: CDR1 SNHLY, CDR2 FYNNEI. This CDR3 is CASSTGRGFGYGYTF. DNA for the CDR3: TGTGCCAGCAGCACCGGCCGGGGGTTTGGGTATGGCTACACCTTC.

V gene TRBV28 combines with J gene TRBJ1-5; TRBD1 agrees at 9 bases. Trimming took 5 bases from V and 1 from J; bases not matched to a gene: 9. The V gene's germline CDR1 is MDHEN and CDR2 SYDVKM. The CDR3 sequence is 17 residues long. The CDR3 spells CASSLPGTGLSNQPQHF. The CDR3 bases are TGTGCCAGCAGTCTCCCCGGGACAGGGTTGAGCAATCAGCCCCAGCATTTT.

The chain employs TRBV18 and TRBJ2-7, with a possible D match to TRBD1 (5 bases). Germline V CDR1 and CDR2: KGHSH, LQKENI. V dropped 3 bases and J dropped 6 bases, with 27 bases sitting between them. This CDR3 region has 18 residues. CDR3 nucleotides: TGTGCCAGCTCACCTGATAAGTCCCAGGGAAGGGTTTTGGGCGAGCAGTACGTC. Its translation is CASSPDKSQGRVLGEQYV.

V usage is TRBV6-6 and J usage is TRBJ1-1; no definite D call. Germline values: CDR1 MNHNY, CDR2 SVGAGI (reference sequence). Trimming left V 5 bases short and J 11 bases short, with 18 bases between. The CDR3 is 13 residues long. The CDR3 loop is CASSPRLTGKAFF. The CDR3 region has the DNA TGTGCCAGCAGTCCGCGGCTAACCGGGAAGGCTTTCTTT.

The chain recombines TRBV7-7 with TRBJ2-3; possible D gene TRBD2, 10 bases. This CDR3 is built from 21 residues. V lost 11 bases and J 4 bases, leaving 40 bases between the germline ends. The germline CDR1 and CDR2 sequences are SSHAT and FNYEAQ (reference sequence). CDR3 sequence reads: CAANPRDRVFRTSGGADTQYF. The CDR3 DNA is TGTGCCGCCAATCCCCGGGACAGGGTGTTCCGGACTAGCGGAGGGGCAGATACGCAGTATTTT. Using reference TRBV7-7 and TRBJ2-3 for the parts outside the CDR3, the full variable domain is GAGVSQSPRYKVTKRGQDVTLRCDPISSHATLYWYQQALGQGPEFLTYFNYEAQPDKSGLPSDRFSAERPEGSISTLTIQRTEQRDSAMYRCAANPRDRVFRTSGGADTQYFGPGTRLTVL.

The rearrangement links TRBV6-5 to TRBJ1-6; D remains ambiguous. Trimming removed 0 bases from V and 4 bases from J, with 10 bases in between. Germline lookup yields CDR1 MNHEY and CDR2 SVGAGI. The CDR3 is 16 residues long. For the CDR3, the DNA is TGTGCCAGCAGTTACTCCTATAGTGTTTATAATTCACCCCTCCACTTT. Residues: CASSYSYSVYNSPLHF.

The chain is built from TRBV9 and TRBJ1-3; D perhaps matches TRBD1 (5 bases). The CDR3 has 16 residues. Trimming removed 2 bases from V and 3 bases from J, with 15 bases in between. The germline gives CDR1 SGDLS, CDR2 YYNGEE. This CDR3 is CASSVDIGRGGNTIYF. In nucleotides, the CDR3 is TGTGCCAGCAGCGTGGACATTGGGAGGGGTGGAAACACCATATATTTT.

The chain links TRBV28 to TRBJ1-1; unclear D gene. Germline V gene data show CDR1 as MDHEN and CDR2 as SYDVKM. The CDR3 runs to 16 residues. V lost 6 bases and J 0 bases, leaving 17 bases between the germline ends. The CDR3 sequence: CASRLEGEALNTEAFF. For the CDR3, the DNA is TGTGCCAGCAGGTTGGAGGGTGAAGCCTTGAACACTGAAGCTTTCTTT.

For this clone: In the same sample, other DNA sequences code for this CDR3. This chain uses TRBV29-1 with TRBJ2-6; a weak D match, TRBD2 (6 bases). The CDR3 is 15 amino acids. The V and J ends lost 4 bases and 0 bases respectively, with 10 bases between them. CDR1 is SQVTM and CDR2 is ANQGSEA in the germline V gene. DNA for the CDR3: TGCAGCGTTGTCGGAGGGCCCTCTGGGGCCAACGTCCTGACTTTC. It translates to CSVVGGPSGANVLTF.

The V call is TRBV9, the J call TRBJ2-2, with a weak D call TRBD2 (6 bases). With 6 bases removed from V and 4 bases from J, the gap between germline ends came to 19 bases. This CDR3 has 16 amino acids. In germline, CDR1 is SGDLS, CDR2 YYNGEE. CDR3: CASTVRWEVGTGELFF. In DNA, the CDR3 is TGTGCCAGCACGGTTAGGTGGGAGGTCGGCACCGGGGAGCTGTTTTTT.

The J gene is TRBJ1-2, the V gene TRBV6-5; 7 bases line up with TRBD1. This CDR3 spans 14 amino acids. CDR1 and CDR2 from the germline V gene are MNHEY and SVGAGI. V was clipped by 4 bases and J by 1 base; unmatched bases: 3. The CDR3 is CASSWAGGNYGYTF. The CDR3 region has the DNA TGTGCCAGCAGTTGGGCAGGGGGTAACTATGGCTACACCTTC.

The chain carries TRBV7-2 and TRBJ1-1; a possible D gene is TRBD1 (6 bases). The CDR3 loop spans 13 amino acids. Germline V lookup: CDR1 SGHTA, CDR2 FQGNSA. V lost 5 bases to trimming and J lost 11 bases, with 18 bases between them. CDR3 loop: CASSPQWDIGAFF. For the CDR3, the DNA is TGTGCCAGCAGCCCCCAATGGGACATAGGGGCTTTCTTT.

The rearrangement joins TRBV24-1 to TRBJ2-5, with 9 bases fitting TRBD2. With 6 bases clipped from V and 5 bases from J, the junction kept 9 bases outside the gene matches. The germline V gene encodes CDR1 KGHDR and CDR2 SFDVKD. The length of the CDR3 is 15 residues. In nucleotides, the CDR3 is TGTGCCACCAGTCTAGCGGGATGGGTGGGGGAGACCCAGTACTTC. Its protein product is CATSLAGWVGETQYF.

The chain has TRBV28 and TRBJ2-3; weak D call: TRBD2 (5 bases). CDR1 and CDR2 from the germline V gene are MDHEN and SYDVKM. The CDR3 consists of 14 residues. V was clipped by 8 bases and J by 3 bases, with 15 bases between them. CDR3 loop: CASGSTRGTDTQYF. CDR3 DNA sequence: TGTGCCAGCGGATCGACTCGGGGAACAGATACGCAGTATTTT.

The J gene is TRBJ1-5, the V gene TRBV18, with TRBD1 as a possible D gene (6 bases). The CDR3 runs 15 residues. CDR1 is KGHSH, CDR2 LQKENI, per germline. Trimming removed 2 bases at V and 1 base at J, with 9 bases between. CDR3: CASSPSTGSNQPQHF. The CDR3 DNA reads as TGTGCCAGCTCACCATCGACAGGCAGCAATCAGCCCCAGCATTTT.

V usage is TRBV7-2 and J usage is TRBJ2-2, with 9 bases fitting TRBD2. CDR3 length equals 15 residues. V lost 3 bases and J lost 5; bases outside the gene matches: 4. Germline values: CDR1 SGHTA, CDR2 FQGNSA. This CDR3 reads CASSLVAGVTGELFF. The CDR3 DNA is TGTGCCAGCAGCTTGGTAGCGGGAGTAACCGGGGAGCTGTTTTTT.

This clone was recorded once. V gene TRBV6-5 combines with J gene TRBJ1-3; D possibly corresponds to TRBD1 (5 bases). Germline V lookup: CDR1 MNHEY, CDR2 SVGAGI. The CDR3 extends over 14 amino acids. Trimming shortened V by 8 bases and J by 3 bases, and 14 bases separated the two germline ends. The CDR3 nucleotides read TGTGCCAGCGGACCTCAGGGTTATGGAAACACCATATATTTT. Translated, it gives CASGPQGYGNTIYF.

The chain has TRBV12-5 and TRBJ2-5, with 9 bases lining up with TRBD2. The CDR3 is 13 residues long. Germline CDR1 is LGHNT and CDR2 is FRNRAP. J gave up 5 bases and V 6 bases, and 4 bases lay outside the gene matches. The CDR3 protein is CASGNSGSETQYF. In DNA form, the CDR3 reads TGTGCTAGTGGCAATAGCGGGAGTGAGACCCAGTACTTC.

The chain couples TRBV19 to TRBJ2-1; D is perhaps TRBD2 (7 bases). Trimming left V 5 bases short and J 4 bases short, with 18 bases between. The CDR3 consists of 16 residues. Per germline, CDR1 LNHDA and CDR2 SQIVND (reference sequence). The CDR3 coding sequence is TGTGCCAGTAGTCCCGTGGGGGGGGCTATATACAATGAGCAGTTCTTC. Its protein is CASSPVGGAIYNEQFF.

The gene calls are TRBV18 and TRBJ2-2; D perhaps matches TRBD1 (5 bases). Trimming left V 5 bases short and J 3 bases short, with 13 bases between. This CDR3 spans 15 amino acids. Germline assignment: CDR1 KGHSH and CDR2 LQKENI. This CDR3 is CASSSRGQHTGELFF. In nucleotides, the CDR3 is TGTGCCAGCTCATCCCGAGGACAACACACCGGGGAGCTGTTTTTT.

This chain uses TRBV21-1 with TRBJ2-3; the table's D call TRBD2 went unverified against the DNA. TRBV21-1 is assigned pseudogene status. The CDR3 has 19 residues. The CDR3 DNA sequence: TGTGCCAGCAGCAAGCCGTCCATAACGACTAGCGGGAGAACAGATACGCAGTATTTT. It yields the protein CASSKPSITTSGRTDTQYF.

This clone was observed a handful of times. CDR3: CAWRADRNYGYTF. The CDR3 nucleotides are TGTGCCTGGAGGGCAGACAGGAACTATGGCTACACCTTC. The rearrangement uses TRBV30 and TRBJ1-2, with D perhaps matching TRBD1 (6 bases). The CDR3 covers 13 residues. The germline V and J ends were trimmed by 3 bases and 2 bases, with 10 bases remaining between them. The germline CDR1 and CDR2 sequences are GTSNPN and SVGIG (reference sequence).

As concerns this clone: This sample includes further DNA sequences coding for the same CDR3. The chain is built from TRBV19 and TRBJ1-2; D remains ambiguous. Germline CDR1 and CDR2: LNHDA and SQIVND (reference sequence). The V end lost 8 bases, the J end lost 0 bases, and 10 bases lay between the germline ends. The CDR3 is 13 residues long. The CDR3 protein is CASRELANYGYTF. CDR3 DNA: TGTGCCAGTCGCGAGCTAGCTAACTATGGCTACACCTTC.

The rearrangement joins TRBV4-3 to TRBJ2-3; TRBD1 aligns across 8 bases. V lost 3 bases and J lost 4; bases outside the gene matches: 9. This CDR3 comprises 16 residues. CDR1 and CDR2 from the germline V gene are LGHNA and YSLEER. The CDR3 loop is CASSHGRDRSADTQYF. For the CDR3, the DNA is TGCGCCAGCAGCCACGGCCGGGACAGGAGCGCAGATACGCAGTATTTT.

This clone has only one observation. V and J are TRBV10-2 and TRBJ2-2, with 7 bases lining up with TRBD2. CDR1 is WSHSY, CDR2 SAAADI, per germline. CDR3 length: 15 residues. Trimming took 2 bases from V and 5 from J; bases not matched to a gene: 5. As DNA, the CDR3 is TGCGCCAGCAGTGAGAGTGGGAGGGGTACCGGGGAGCTGTTTTTT. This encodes CASSESGRGTGELFF.

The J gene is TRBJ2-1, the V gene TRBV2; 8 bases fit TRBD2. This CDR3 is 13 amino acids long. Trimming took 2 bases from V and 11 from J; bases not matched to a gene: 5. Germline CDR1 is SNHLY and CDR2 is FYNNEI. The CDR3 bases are TGTGCCAGCAGTGAATGGCGGGAGGATCAGCAGTTCTTC. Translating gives CASSEWREDQQFF. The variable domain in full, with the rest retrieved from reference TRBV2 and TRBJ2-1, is EPEVTQTPSHQVTQMGQEVILRCVPISNHLYFYWYRQILGQKVEFLVSFYNNEISEKSEIFDDQFSVERPDGSNFTLKIRSTKLEDSAMYFCASSEWREDQQFFGPGTRLTVL.

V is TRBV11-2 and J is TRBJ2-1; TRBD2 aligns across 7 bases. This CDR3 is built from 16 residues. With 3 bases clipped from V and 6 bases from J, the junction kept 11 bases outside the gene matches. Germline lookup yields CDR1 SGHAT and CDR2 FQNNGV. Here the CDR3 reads CASSLNVAGWVNEQFF. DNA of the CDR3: TGTGCCAGCAGCTTGAACGTAGCGGGTTGGGTCAATGAGCAGTTCTTC.

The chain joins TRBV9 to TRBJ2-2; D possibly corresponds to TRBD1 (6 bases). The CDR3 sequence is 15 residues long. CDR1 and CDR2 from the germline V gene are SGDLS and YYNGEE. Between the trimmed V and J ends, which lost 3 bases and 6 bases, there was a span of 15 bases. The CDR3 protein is CASSAGANRAGELFF. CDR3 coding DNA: TGTGCCAGCAGCGCAGGGGCCAACCGGGCCGGGGAGCTGTTTTTT.